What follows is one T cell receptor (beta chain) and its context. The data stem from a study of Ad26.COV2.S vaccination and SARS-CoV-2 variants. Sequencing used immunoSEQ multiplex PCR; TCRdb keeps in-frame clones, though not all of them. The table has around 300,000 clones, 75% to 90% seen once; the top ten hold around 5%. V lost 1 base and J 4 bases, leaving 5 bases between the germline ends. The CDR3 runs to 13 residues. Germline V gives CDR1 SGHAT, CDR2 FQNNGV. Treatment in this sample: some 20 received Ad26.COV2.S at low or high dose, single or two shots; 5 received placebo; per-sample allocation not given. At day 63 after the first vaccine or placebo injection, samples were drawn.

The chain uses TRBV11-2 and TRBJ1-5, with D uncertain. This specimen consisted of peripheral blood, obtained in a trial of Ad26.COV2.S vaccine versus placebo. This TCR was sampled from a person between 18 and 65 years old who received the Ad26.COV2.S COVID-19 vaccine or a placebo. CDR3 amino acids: CASSLAQNQPQHF. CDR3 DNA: TGTGCCAGCAGCTTAGCCCAAAATCAGCCCCAGCATTTT.